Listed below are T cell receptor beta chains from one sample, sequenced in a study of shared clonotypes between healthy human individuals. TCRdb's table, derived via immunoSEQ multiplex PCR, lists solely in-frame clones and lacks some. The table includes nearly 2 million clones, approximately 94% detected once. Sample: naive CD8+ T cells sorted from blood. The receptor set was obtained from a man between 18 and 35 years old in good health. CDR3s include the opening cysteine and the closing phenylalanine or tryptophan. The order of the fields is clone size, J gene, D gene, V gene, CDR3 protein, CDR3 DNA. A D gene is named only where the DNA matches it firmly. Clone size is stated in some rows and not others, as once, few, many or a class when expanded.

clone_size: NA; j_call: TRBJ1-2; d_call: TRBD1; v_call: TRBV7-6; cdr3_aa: CASSPSGGSYNYGYTF; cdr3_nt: TGTGCCAGCAGCCCATCAGGGGGCTCGTATAACTATGGCTACACCTTC
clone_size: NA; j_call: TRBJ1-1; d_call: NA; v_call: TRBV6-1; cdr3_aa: CASSATGAQLVRTEAFF; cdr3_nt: TGTGCCAGCAGTGCGACAGGCGCCCAGTTGGTTCGCACTGAAGCTTTCTTT
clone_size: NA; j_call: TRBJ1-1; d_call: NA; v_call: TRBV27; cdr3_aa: CASSYVGGALEAFF; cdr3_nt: TGTGCCAGCAGTTACGTCGGGGGGGCGCTTGAAGCTTTCTTT
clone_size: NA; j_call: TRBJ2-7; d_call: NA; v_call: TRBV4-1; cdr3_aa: CASSQVPAGAYEQYF; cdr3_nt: TGCGCCAGCAGCCAAGTTCCCGCCGGAGCCTACGAGCAGTACTTC
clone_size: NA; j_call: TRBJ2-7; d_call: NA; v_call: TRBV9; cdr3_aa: CASSSSGAEQYF; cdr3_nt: TGTGCCAGCAGCTCTTCGGGGGCCGAGCAGTACTTC
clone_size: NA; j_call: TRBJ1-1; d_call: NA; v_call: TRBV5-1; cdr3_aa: CASSLGAEAFF; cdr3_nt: TGCGCCAGCAGCTTGGGCGCTGAAGCTTTCTTT
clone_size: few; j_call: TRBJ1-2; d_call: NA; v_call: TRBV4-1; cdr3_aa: CASSQGQSAGYTF; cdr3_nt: TGCGCCAGCAGCCAAGGGCAGTCCGCAGGCTACACCTTC
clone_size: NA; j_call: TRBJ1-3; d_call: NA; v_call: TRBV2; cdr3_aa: CASSEGSISGNTIYF; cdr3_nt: TGTGCCAGCAGTGAGGGAAGCATCTCTGGAAACACCATATATTTT
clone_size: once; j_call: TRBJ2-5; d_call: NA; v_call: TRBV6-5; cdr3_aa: CASSYLPGPPLETQYF; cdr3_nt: TGTGCCAGCAGTTACCTGCCGGGACCCCCATTAGAGACCCAGTACTTC
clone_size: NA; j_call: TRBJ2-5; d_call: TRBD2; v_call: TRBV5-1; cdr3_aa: CASSFSSGGGETQYF; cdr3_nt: TGCGCCAGCAGCTTTTCTAGCGGTGGGGGGGAGACCCAGTACTTC
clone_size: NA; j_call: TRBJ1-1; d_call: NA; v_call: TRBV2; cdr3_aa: CASTGGAYYNTEAFF; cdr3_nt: TGTGCCAGCACGGGAGGGGCTTATTATAACACTGAAGCTTTCTTT